One and the same sample provided the 22 T cell receptor beta chains below, sequenced in a study of molecular identifiers for immune sequencing clone quantification. Each CDR3 protein is one row after TCRdb ran MiXCR on the PCR reads. Of hundreds of thousands of distinct CDR3 sequences listed, about 22% are singletons. The source material was naive CD8+ T cells from blood, with Jurkat cell RNA spiked in. The subset here: FACS-sorted CD8+CD4-CCR7+CD45RA+ naive T cells. Receptor source: a human donor in good health. Some libraries in this study had Jurkat cell RNA spiked in.

This clonotype was observed many times. The gene calls are TRBV20-1 and TRBJ2-7, with 7 bases lining up with TRBD1. There are 12 residues in the CDR3. CDR1 is DFQATT and CDR2 is SNEGSKA in the germline V gene (reference sequence). J was trimmed by 3 bases and V by 1 base; bases with no gene match: 0. CDR3 residues: CSARGQGYEQYF. CDR3 sequence (DNA): TGCAGTGCTAGAGGACAGGGCTACGAGCAGTACTTC.

There are many counts of this clonotype. This chain connects TRBV7-9 to TRBJ2-3; D gene unclear. Trimming removed 5 bases from V and 2 bases from J, with 20 bases in between. Germline V gene data show CDR1 as SEHNR and CDR2 as FQNEAQ (reference sequence). This CDR3 has 17 amino acids. This CDR3 reads CASSPVLGVHSTDTQYF. CDR3 in DNA: TGTGCCAGCAGCCCCGTCCTGGGCGTCCATTCCACAGATACGCAGTATTTT.

This clonotype was seen only a few times. The chain is built from TRBV7-9 and TRBJ1-1, with TRBD1 matching over 11 bases. CDR1 is SEHNR, CDR2 FQNEAQ, per germline (reference sequence). With 11 bases clipped from V and 7 bases from J, the junction kept 9 bases outside the gene matches. The CDR3 extends over 13 amino acids. For the CDR3, the DNA is TGTGCCGAGCGGACAGGGGGCTTGGATGAAGCTTTCTTT. The encoded protein is CAERTGGLDEAFF.

This clonotype appeared a few times. The chain is built from TRBV20-1 and TRBJ2-7; D perhaps matches TRBD2 (5 bases). The CDR3 length is 13 residues. V was shortened by 3 bases and J by 5 bases, with 14 bases between the two germline ends. Germline CDR1 reads DFQATT; CDR2 reads SNEGSKA (reference sequence). CDR3 in DNA: TGCAGTGCTAGGGTGGGAGTCACCGACGAGCAGTACTTC. Residues: CSARVGVTDEQYF.

In this sample, this clonotype turned up many times. The chain joins TRBV4-2 to TRBJ2-7, with a possible D match to TRBD1 (5 bases). The CDR3 length is 15 residues. V lost 5 bases and J lost 7, with 21 bases in between. The germline CDR1 and CDR2 sequences are LGHNA and YNFKEQ. The CDR3 DNA follows: TGTGCCAGCAGCGTCGATACAGGCACCTTGTGGGAGCAGTACTTC. As protein: CASSVDTGTLWEQYF.

V is TRBV30 and J is TRBJ2-3; weak D call: TRBD1 (5 bases). The germline V gene encodes CDR1 GTSNPN and CDR2 SVGIG (reference sequence). Deletions cut 8 bases from V and 2 bases from J, with 14 bases between. The CDR3 is made up of 13 amino acids. For the CDR3, the DNA is TGTGCCAGTAGCAGGGATTACACAGATACGCAGTATTTT. Translating gives CASSRDYTDTQYF.

The rearrangement links TRBV12-5 to TRBJ2-7; D is perhaps TRBD2 (6 bases). This CDR3 comprises 14 residues. The V and J ends lost 1 base and 3 bases respectively, with 10 bases between them. Germline values: CDR1 LGHNT, CDR2 FRNRAP. CDR3 loop: CASGLGRVGYEQYF. CDR3 nucleotides: TGTGCTAGTGGTTTGGGGAGGGTCGGCTACGAGCAGTACTTC.

With respect to this clonotype: This may be a read error: a much more frequent sequence differs by one nucleotide. The rearrangement uses TRBV5-1 and TRBJ2-1; D may be TRBD2 (6 bases). The CDR3 extends over 16 amino acids. Germline V gene lookup returns CDR1 SGHRS and CDR2 YFSETQ. V was clipped by 2 bases and J by 3 bases, with 15 bases between them. The CDR3 reads CASSLWGESFYNEQFF. The CDR3 nucleotides read TGCGCCAGCAGCTTATGGGGGGAGAGCTTCTACAATGAGCAGTTCTTC.

This clonotype was found many times. V usage is TRBV11-2 and J usage is TRBJ2-7; no clear D. The V and J ends lost 2 bases and 3 bases respectively, with 14 bases between them. CDR1 SGHAT and CDR2 FQNNGV come from the germline V gene. The CDR3 totals 15 residues. The CDR3 DNA reads as TGTGCCAGCAGCTTACACTCGGTCACAAACTACGAGCAGTACTTC. This codes for CASSLHSVTNYEQYF.

The table lists this clonotype with a few counts. This sequence joins TRBV7-9 and TRBJ1-1, with D hard to call. Germline V CDR1 and CDR2: SEHNR, FQNEAQ (reference sequence). Trimming stripped 5 bases from V and 5 bases from J, with 21 bases between. The CDR3 loop spans 16 amino acids. The CDR3 protein is CASSPSVEGKYTEAFF. The CDR3 DNA follows: TGTGCCAGCAGCCCTAGCGTAGAAGGGAAATATACTGAAGCTTTCTTT.

Comment on this clonotype: No conserved phenylalanine or tryptophan ends this CDR3, so it is likely a read error. V usage is TRBV25-1 and J usage is TRBJ2-7; 7 bases map to TRBD1. V lost 6 bases and J lost 5; bases outside the gene matches: 19. Germline V CDR1 and CDR2: MGHDK, SYGVNS. The CDR3 spans 17 residues. CDR3 DNA: TGTGCCAGCAGACAACGTGCCGGGGACAGAATGGGCCACGAGCAGTACTGC. Protein: CASRQRAGDRMGHEQYC.

The rearrangement links TRBV7-9 to TRBJ2-4; 9 bases are a match to TRBD2. After removal of 4 bases from V and 7 bases from J, the junction contained 8 bases not matched to a gene. Germline V gene sequence: CDR1 SEHNR, CDR2 FQNEAQ (reference sequence). CDR3 length: 15 residues. CDR3 loop: CASSSSGGRGNIQYF. The CDR3 bases are TGTGCCAGCAGCTCAAGCGGGGGGCGGGGGAACATTCAGTACTTC.

This clonotype was seen many times. This chain joins TRBV6-6 and TRBJ2-5, with TRBD2 identical over 10 bases. Trimming took 4 bases from V and 4 from J; bases not matched to a gene: 6. The CDR3 contains 15 residues. Germline-derived CDR1 and CDR2 are MNHNY and SVGAGI (reference sequence). The CDR3 is CASSSSGGAPETQYF. The DNA for the CDR3 is TGTGCCAGCAGTTCGAGCGGGGGGGCCCCAGAGACCCAGTACTTC.

On this clonotype: A much bigger clone sits one base away, suggesting this may be a read error. The chain carries TRBV6-2 or TRBV6-3 and TRBJ2-7; 8 nucleotides line up with TRBD1. The CDR3 totals 14 residues. Germline CDR1 and CDR2: MNHEY and SVGEGT. This CDR3 is CASSYDRGTYEQCF. CDR3 bases: TGTGCCAGCAGTTACGACAGGGGAACCTACGAGCAGTGCTTC.

Points on this clonotype: This clone may be a read error of a much larger clone one base away. The V call is TRBV7-9, the J call TRBJ1-5; D call uncertain. CDR3 length: 14 amino acids. The germline V gene encodes CDR1 SEHNR and CDR2 FQNEAQ (reference sequence). Trimming stripped 6 bases from V and 4 bases from J, with 13 bases between. CDR3 sequence: CASRTGQPNQPQHF. The CDR3 nucleotides are TGTGCCAGCAGAACGGGCCAGCCGAATCAGCCCCAGCATTTT.

The genes are TRBV3-1 and TRBJ1-2; weak D call: TRBD1 (6 bases). Germline V gene sequence: CDR1 LGHDT, CDR2 YNNKEL (reference sequence). Deletions cut 4 bases from V and 6 bases from J, with 15 bases between. The CDR3 runs 14 residues. The CDR3 region has the DNA TGTGCCAGCAGCCCAAATGGGACACCTAATGGCTACACCTTC. It encodes CASSPNGTPNGYTF. Using reference TRBV3-1 and TRBJ1-2 for the parts outside the CDR3, the full variable domain is DTAVSQTPKYLVTQMGNDKSIKCEQNLGHDTMYWYKQDSKKFLKIMFSYNNKELIINETVPNRFSPKSPDKAHLNLHINSLELGDSAVYFCASSPNGTPNGYTFGSGTRLTVV.

There are many counts of this clonotype. The V gene is TRBV19, the J gene TRBJ2-2, with 7 bases that match TRBD1. The V gene's germline CDR1 is LNHDA and CDR2 SQIVND (reference sequence). After removal of 3 bases from V and 2 bases from J, the junction contained 3 bases not matched to a gene. CDR3 length: 15 residues. CDR3 loop: CASSMYRGNTGELFF. CDR3 DNA: TGTGCCAGTAGTATGTACAGGGGAAACACCGGGGAGCTGTTTTTT.

The rearrangement joins TRBV5-8 to TRBJ2-7; no definite D call. CDR3 length equals 12 residues. V lost 0 bases, J lost 5 bases, and 6 bases lay in between. Germline V lookup: CDR1 SGHTS, CDR2 YDEGEE. CDR3 in DNA: TGTGCCAGCAGCTTGGGCGTCCACGAGCAGTACTTC. It specifies CASSLGVHEQYF.

The genes are TRBV10-3 and TRBJ2-7, with D possibly matching TRBD1 (6 bases). The V gene's germline CDR1 is ENHRY and CDR2 SYGVKD. The CDR3 contains 13 residues. Between the trimmed V and J ends, which lost 5 bases and 4 bases, there was a span of 12 bases. As DNA, the CDR3 is TGTGCCATCAGTATGGACAGCACTTACGAGCAGTACTTC. This gives the protein CAISMDSTYEQYF.

This clonotype was observed at least ten times. V usage is TRBV19 and J usage is TRBJ1-5; tentatively, D is TRBD1 (5 bases). Germline V CDR1 and CDR2: LNHDA, SQIVND (reference sequence). The CDR3 sequence is 15 residues long. Trimming took 8 bases from V and 5 from J, leaving 19 bases between them. The CDR3 nucleotides read TGTGCCAGTGGCCCCTTAGGGGTATCGGATCAGCCCCAGCATTTT. Its protein is CASGPLGVSDQPQHF.

This clonotype was detected ten times or more. The V and J genes are TRBV5-6 and TRBJ2-7; 7 nucleotides line up with TRBD2. Trimming cost V 1 base and J 2 bases; bases outside gene matches: 6. Germline V CDR1 and CDR2: SGHDT, YYEEEE. The CDR3 spans 15 residues. Here the CDR3 DNA reads TGTGCCAGCAGCTTGCCTGAGCGGGGACCCTACGAGCAGTACTTC. Translated, it gives CASSLPERGPYEQYF.

This clonotype was recorded at least ten times. The gene calls are TRBV12-3 or TRBV12-4 and TRBJ2-3, with 13 bases that match TRBD2. V trimming: 6 bases; J trimming: 4 bases; junction bases outside the gene matches: 7. The CDR3 totals 16 residues. In DNA, the CDR3 is TGTGCCAGCAGCCCAACTAGCGGGGGGGATTCAGATACGCAGTATTTT. This codes for CASSPTSGGDSDTQYF.